This T cell receptor beta chain was recorded in a study of early T cells in non-severe SARS-CoV-2 infection (dated by TCRdb to about 2021). In terms of the full investigation: Bulk RNA from unsorted whole blood was used for TCR sequencing, so alpha and beta chains could not be paired.

Results the study describes overall, beyond this receptor: VDJdb matching was skewed toward anti-spike CD8 responses and likely underestimated virus-specific expansions, missing private and CD4 specificities.

This clonotype was found many times. The clone's antigen remains unknown. Base qualities are not at hand, and no much larger clone is one base apart. Receptor amplification or capture employed 5' RACE. Sequencing was performed on a NextSeq 500. The TCR library protocol attached unique molecular identifiers to individual cDNA molecules to correct for sequencing error and PCR bias. Both TCR alpha and beta chains were sequenced, and tight co-correlation was observed between alpha and beta sequence abundances in each sample. Per the original workflow: Decombinator V4 was used to annotate the V gene, J gene and CDR3 of the TCR sequences. Expanded TCRs were defined as changing significantly between any two time points under a Poisson model with p below 0.0001. TCR abundances were normalised to the total number of TCRs sequenced in each sample and reported as counts per million. VDJdb, accessed 1 November 2021, was searched for CMV, EBV and SARS-CoV-2 annotated TCRs, with TCRs annotated for multiple antigens excluded. TCRdb passed the public sequencing reads through fastp at Q25 and MiXCR, retaining productive beta sequences. Rows are unified per CDR3 protein, each entry keeping the most common DNA and genes. TCRdb's processing, not the study's, gives the V and J calls here. For this sample there are roughly 100,000 distinct CDR3 sequences; around 12% appear just once. Together, the top ten hold 6% to 7.5% of the sample.

This was a case-control study nested in a cohort of healthcare workers in London, UK, who had nasopharyngeal swab PCR tests and blood samples taken every week. Healthcare workers were enrolled in the week of the UK lockdown, from 23 to 31 March 2020, and were followed every week for up to roughly 16 weeks. The sequence was obtained from an adult who was a healthcare worker with PCR-confirmed SARS-CoV-2 infection or an uninfected control (not recorded which). The sequenced sample consisted of whole blood.

The nucleotides read TGTGCCAGCAGTTTAGTAGGGGCAAAAGGGGTAGCTTTCTTT. It translates to CASSLVGAKGVAFF. The rearrangement joined TRBV12-3 or TRBV12-4 to TRBJ1-1, and perhaps TRBD1 as D gene, on 5 matching bases. V gives up 1 base and J gives up 10 bases, and the segment between their germline ends measures 16 bases. The CDR3 goes from the cysteine to the phenylalanine over 14 residues. Of the read, only the CDR3 DNA is kept; its 42 bases are in frame from base 1.